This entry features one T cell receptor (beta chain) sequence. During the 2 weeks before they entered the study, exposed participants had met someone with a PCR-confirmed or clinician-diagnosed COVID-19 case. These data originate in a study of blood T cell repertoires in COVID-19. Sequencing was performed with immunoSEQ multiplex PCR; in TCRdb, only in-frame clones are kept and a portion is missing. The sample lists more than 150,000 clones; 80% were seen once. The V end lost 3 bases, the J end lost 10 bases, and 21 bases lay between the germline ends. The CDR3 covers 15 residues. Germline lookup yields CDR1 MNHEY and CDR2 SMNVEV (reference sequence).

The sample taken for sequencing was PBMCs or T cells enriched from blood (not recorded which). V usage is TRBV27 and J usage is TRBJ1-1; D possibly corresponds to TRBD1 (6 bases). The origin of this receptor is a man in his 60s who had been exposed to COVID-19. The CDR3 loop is CASSFHPIGQSPAFF. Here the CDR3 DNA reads TGTGCCAGCAGTTTTCACCCCATTGGACAGAGCCCAGCTTTCTTT.